The T cell receptor (beta chain) under discussion was sequenced for a study of cytomegalovirus exposure and HLA in healthy donors (dated by TCRdb to 2016 to 2017). Describing the broader study: An earlier analysis of approximately 550 of the donors reported 250 to 350 Gb of sequence data and 117 million unique TCR beta sequences from about 180 million T cells. Along with the approximately 600-subject first cohort, a separate validation cohort of over 90 different subjects was used. Every discovery cohort repertoire had been produced on one sequencing platform. In the later analysis, no new phenotypic data were used to find candidate immune exposures; instead, reliance was placed on TCR beta sequences and their occurrence across donors. HLA typing covered class I and class II loci at four-digit resolution. To study patterns of TCR occurrence, a later analysis re-analyzed previously published TCR beta repertoires from around 700 donors and added high-resolution HLA genotyping. The number of typed donors differed by locus: about 620-630 for A, B, C, DRB1 and DQB1; roughly 510 for DQA1; 606 for DPA1; and 450 to 480 for DPB1. An early release covering roughly 600 HLA-typed donors comprised about 300 gigabases of sequencing data and around 85 million unique TCR sequences. Because of strong linkage in the cohort, roughly five DR-DQ haplotypes were treated as single units for association and clustering. Across under 500 genotyped donors of the cohort, an average of roughly 250,000 unique TCR beta nucleotide sequences per donor were sequenced, and roughly a sixth of those sequences were non-productive. Among the 398 genotyped donors, approximately 77% belonged to the genetic ancestry cluster associated with self-reported Caucasian donors. The study aimed to test whether cataloging public T cell receptors could reveal signatures of past pathogen exposure. A later genetic analysis took genome-wide SNP genotypes for 398 of the 666 donors and used that subset as a discovery cohort. Donor age, sex, ethnicity and CMV serostatus were compiled together with the repertoire data. The study used immunosequencing to profile the T cell repertoires of approximately 640 subjects and linked those repertoires to cytomegalovirus serostatus. To predict cytomegalovirus infection status, the study combined high-throughput TCR immunosequencing, statistical association of individual TCRs with disease status, and machine learning. In an earlier analysis of a few hundred of the donors, high-throughput TCR beta sequencing was used to judge whether each TCR beta V gene segment behaved as functional or pseudogenic.

The cohort consisted of approximately 670 healthy bone marrow donors. Cohort members were all nominally healthy when sampled, although unrecorded immune exposures were likely present. Of the 670 or so cohort members, 250 to 300 had positive CMV serostatus and about 360 had negative CMV serostatus, and CMV serostatus was not recorded for the donor. A peripheral blood sample was provided by each donor, and peripheral blood mononuclear cells were used for TCR beta sequencing. The Qiagen DNeasy Blood Extraction Kit was used to extract genomic DNA from the blood cell samples. This clone was seen a few times. The antigen this receptor binds is unknown. It has no much larger one-base neighbor in the sample; base qualities were not kept. Library preparation employed the immunoSEQ multiplex PCR assay. For the multiplex PCR, a mixture combining 60 forward primers for TCR Vbeta segments and 13 reverse primers for TCR Jbeta segments was used. A multiplex PCR assay on genomic DNA amplified the CDR3 region of rearranged TCR beta genes. Amplified TCR beta libraries were sequenced as 87-base-pair reads on the Illumina HiSeq System. The authors' analysis ran thus. In a later analysis, tens of millions of unique TCR beta chains were counted across the 690 or so repertoires, and around 10 million of these chains were shared by at least two donors. To remove PCR and sequencing errors, raw reads were error-corrected and collapsed into unique sequences using a nearest-neighbor algorithm that merged closely related sequences. To assign V, D and J gene segments, CDR3 sequences were aligned to IMGT reference sequences. For a sequence to be retained, a match of at least six nucleotides was required to both a V gene segment and a J gene segment. A rearrangement was called productive if the CDR3 had no stop codons and remained in frame with V and J, and every other rearrangement was called non-productive. Following IMGT convention, CDR3 was defined as the stretch from the second conserved V-encoded cysteine up to the conserved J-encoded phenylalanine. The earlier analysis of some 580 of the donors excluded any sequence lacking an unambiguous match to a single V gene segment. In an earlier analysis of about 590 of the donors, a V segment was called functional when productive rearrangements were above 56.7%, and segregating when the standard deviation between donors exceeded 5%. A statistical classification framework was developed to diagnose cytomegalovirus status using the catalog of TCR beta chain sequences. V and J gene assignment, in a later analysis, came from comparing TCR nucleotide sequences with IMGT/GENE-DB human TR gene sequences. The TCRdist pipeline was used in a later analysis to assign CDR3 sequences and most-parsimonious VDJ recombination scenarios. In a later analysis, every TCR beta chain was defined by the combination of its CDR3 amino acid sequence and its V-gene family, and reads without a unique V-gene family were dropped. A later analysis removed 600 or so highly shared, low-generation-probability nucleotide sequences to deal with suspected cross-contamination and a sequencing artifact. For each public chain, a later analysis derived a clonal expansion index from normalized ranks of inferred template counts within each repertoire. In a later analysis, generation probabilities were computed using a VDJ recombination model fitted to out-of-frame rearrangements, and the results were checked against IGoR. In a later analysis, TCR-TCR, TCR-HLA and TCR-CMV co-occurrence was scored with hypergeometric tests, and a repertoire-size bias correction was applied to TCR pairs. In a later analysis, false discovery rates were estimated by permuting HLA or CMV assignments 20 times. In a later analysis, co-occurring TCRs were grouped with DBSCAN, and TCRdist sequence similarity was added when clustering was performed within HLA-allele-positive subsets. Repertoires with fewer than 30,000 or more than 120,000 public chains were left out of co-occurrence clustering, as were four to six repertoires with anomalous nucleotide sharing. This is the immuneACCESS table as TCRdb keeps it, with only in-frame sequences that have V and J called. A part of the clones is gone; compared with another copy, unresolved V genes explain less than half, and the rest is unexplained. Clonal size and the V and J genes are those of that table, whereas D and trimming came from the DNA. The sample table shows approximately 100,000 clones, and more than 65% are seen once. The ten biggest clones cover 8% to 9% of the sample.

What the work shows at the level of the full study, not this receptor alone: A later analysis reported that several top co-occurrence clusters appeared linked to parvovirus B19, influenza, CMV and Epstein-Barr virus. The classifier was reported to diagnose cytomegalovirus status with high specificity and sensitivity in both the original cohort and the validation cohort. A further reported finding was that TCR beta sequences accurately predicted the HLA-A and HLA-B alleles for most subjects in the first cohort. An earlier analysis of several hundred of the donors showed that most TCR beta V segments appeared in productive rearrangements either about 90% or about 30% of the time, which broadly matched IMGT annotations. Correlated functional status among segregating V segments might reflect linkage disequilibrium, but an unknown experimental factor could not be ruled out. The authors suggested that the approach could potentially be extended to other disease states and immunological phenotypes. Because HLA typing was unavailable for some donors at each locus, only the typed subset was used in association tests. In a later genetic analysis, a missense DCLRE1C variant was associated with V-gene and J-gene trimming of TCR beta chains, and the association was replicated in an independent cohort. Strong co-occurrence of HLA alleles, especially DR and DQ, made assigning TCR associations to individual alleles difficult. In a later analysis, 16,951 TCR beta sequences were associated with specific HLA alleles at a false discovery rate of 0.05. In the study, some 180 TCR beta chains were listed as associated with cytomegalovirus. A later analysis found that most CMV-associated TCR beta chains appeared HLA-restricted, with HLA associations seemingly driven largely by CMV exposure. A cluster of highly shared sequence variants was judged likely to represent a technical artifact of the sequencing pipeline. Some 16 rarely observed V segments, including chromosome 9 orphons, were excluded from the earlier analysis of several hundred of the donors because counts were too low. In this cohort, only TCR beta chains were sequenced, and detectable features were limited by the absence of alpha or paired-chain data. Compared with equally common non-associated chains, HLA-associated TCR beta chains in a later analysis were more clonally expanded and had lower generation probabilities. In a later analysis, TCR association rates were found to vary across HLA loci, with the most associated TCRs seen for DRB1 alleles and the fewest for HLA-C alleles. For the cohort, immune exposure information was limited to CMV serostatus. A later genetic analysis reported fewer N-insertions in productive TCRs among donors in an Asian-associated ancestry cluster than the approximately 670-donor mean. Presence/absence analyses assumed roughly uniform sequencing depth across donors, an assumption that may not hold. In vitro tests confirmed that a few of the cytomegalovirus-associated TCR beta chains recognize cytomegalovirus antigens. Most TCR sequences were seen in very few donors, while some public TCRs were found in many individuals. Some IMGT-functional V segments, including TRBV6-2 and TRBV6-3, could not be told apart with the 87-base-pair reads, so those segments were excluded.

From cysteine to phenylalanine, the CDR3 is 15 amino acids long. Only the CDR3 region is kept as DNA, spanning 45 bases read in frame from base 1. Per the germline V gene, SGHTA is the CDR1 and FQGNSA is the CDR2. V and J lose 1 base and 5 bases, and a span of 14 bases separates them. Rearrangement joined TRBV7-2 to TRBJ2-5; TRBD1 could be the D gene, as 6 bases match. This sequence was found in a human donor in good health. Sequences were obtained from PBMCs. Here is the DNA: TGTGCCAGCAGCTTAGTACTCAGGGGTTTGGAGACCCAGTACTTC. It encodes CASSLVLRGLETQYF.